This T cell receptor (beta chain) was documented in a study of metastatic and nonmetastatic thyroid tumors. Looking at the study overall: Repertoires were compared across blood and tumor or nodule tissue from malignant and benign thyroid patients.

Among the patients, none had received any treatment before thyroid surgery. General observations from the study: Malignant thyroid tumors reportedly had TCR beta diversity that was significantly higher than in benign nodules, in blood and tumor.

Germline V CDR1 and CDR2: ENHRY, SYGVKD. The CDR3 is made up of 14 amino acids. The ends lost 0 bases at V and 4 bases at J; junction bases unmatched: 2. In its sample, this clone was seen many times. The antigen remains undetermined. Per the study methods: Researchers built a distant-metastasis classifier for papillary thyroid cancer that drew on CDR3 differences across clinicopathological groups. TCRdb called clones again from the PCR reads with MiXCR. These V and J calls originate from TCRdb's pipeline instead of the authors' own analysis. The table shows some 34,000 clones, with more than 20% occurring only once.

The origin of this receptor is a female donor with papillary thyroid cancer or a benign thyroid nodule (not recorded which). Some clones in this sample may be carry-over from other donors' samples. The J gene is TRBJ2-5, the V gene TRBV10-3; 7 bases are a match to TRBD1. The specimen sequenced was blood. The CDR3 region is CAISESGTAETQYF. Here the CDR3 DNA reads TGTGCCATCAGTGAGTCAGGGACAGCAGAGACCCAGTACTTC.